The source of this TCR beta chain is a study of T cell changes during pregnancy in multiple sclerosis. Measured with immunoSEQ multiplex PCR; TCRdb has only the in-frame clones, and not every one. The sample contains 45,000 to 50,000 clones, roughly nine tenths of which appear only once. The V gene's germline CDR1 is SGHDT and CDR2 YYEEEE. Unmatched junction bases numbered 3, after V lost 2 bases and J lost 0 bases. CDR3 length: 15 residues. The V and J genes are TRBV5-6 and TRBJ2-7; 9 bases line up with TRBD2. Sample: CD4+ T cells from peripheral blood mononuclear cells, taken in the second trimester of pregnancy. This clonotype was sampled from a female donor in good health, enrolled as a control in a pregnancy study. The CDR3 bases are TGTGCCAGCAGCTTATTGCGGGGGGGCTCCTACGAGCAGTACTTC. Its translation: CASSLLRGGSYEQYF. Full variable domain (outside the CDR3, taken from reference TRBV5-6 and TRBJ2-7): DAGVTQSPTHLIKTRGQQVTLRCSPKSGHDTVSWYQQALGQGPQFIFQYYEEEERQRGNFPDRFSGHQFPNYSSELNVNALLLGDSALYLCASSLLRGGSYEQYFGPGTRLTVT.